One sample yielded the 28 T cell receptor beta chains listed below, sequenced in a study of blood T cell repertoires in COVID-19. TCRdb's copy holds only in-frame clones and misses some; the assay was immunoSEQ multiplex PCR. The data show some 340,000 clones, with about 85% seen just once and roughly 3.6% held by the top ten. The specimen was peripheral blood. The source of these receptors is a woman under 30 with acute or convalescent COVID-19.

This clone was counted only a few times. The chain uses TRBV30 and TRBJ1-4; TRBD1 matches at 9 bases. V was pared by 3 bases and J by 7 bases, with 6 bases of the junction left unmatched. CDR1 and CDR2 from the germline V gene are GTSNPN and SVGIG (reference sequence). The CDR3 is 14 amino acids. The DNA of the CDR3 is TGTGCCTGGAGCCGCGGGACAGGGTTTGAAAAACTGTTTTTT. Translating gives CAWSRGTGFEKLFF. Full variable domain (missing parts from reference TRBV30 and TRBJ1-4): SQTIHQWPATLVQPVGSPLSLECTVEGTSNPNLYWYRQAAGRGLQLLFYSVGIGQISSEVPQNLSASRPQDRQFILSSKKLLLSDSGFYLCAWSRGTGFEKLFFGSGTQLSVL.

This chain joins TRBV14 and TRBJ1-3, with D possibly TRBD1 on 5 matching bases. CDR1 and CDR2 (germline): SGHDN, FVKESK. V was cut by 4 bases and J by 4 bases, with 8 bases left in between. The CDR3 is 13 amino acids. The chain's CDR3 is CASSLDNGNTIYF. The CDR3, as DNA: TGTGCCAGCAGCCTGGACAACGGAAACACCATATATTTT.

CDR3 amino acids: CASSLKPGGRINNSPLHF. CDR3 DNA sequence: TGTGCCAGCAGCTTAAAACCCGGGGGGCGCATCAATAATTCACCCCTCCACTTT. V and J are TRBV7-8 and TRBJ1-6, with D tentatively TRBD1 (6 bases). Trimming cost V 2 bases and J 5 bases, with 19 bases left between them. CDR3 length: 18 amino acids. The germline CDR1 and CDR2 sequences are SGHVS and FQNEAQ.

J is TRBJ2-5 and V is TRBV6-1, with 8 nucleotides matching TRBD1. The V segment lost 4 bases and the J segment 2 bases; nucleotides outside the gene matches: 15. Looked up from germline, CDR1 is MNHNS and CDR2 is SASEGT. There are 18 residues in the CDR3. The CDR3: CASSVTSRGQSFQETQYF. CDR3 bases: TGTGCCAGCAGTGTAACCTCCAGGGGGCAGTCATTTCAAGAGACCCAGTACTTC.

V is TRBV18 and J is TRBJ2-1, with TRBD2 matching 7 bases. Germline V CDR1 and CDR2: KGHSH, LQKENI. CDR3 length: 15 residues. The V gene end was trimmed by 4 bases and the J gene end by 6 bases; junction bases not matched to a gene: 9. This CDR3 is CASSQGPQRGNEQFF. The CDR3 nucleotides read TGTGCCAGCTCACAGGGCCCCCAGCGGGGCAATGAGCAGTTCTTC.

In this sample, this clone turned up a few times. The J gene is TRBJ2-7, the V gene TRBV5-4, with TRBD2 as a possible D gene (7 bases). V was cut by 3 bases and J by 3 bases, with 13 bases left in between. This CDR3 contains 14 residues. Per the germline V gene, CDR1 is SGHNT and CDR2 is YYREEE (reference sequence). The CDR3 reads CASSSGGPYYEQYF. CDR3 bases: TGTGCCAGCAGCTCGGGGGGCCCCTACTACGAGCAGTACTTC.

This clone was counted only a few times. The chain links TRBV7-3 to TRBJ2-3, with 8 bases lining up with TRBD2. The CDR3 extends over 16 amino acids. Trimming at V came to 5 bases and at J to 1 base, leaving 8 bases not matched to a gene. In germline, CDR1 is SGHTA, CDR2 FQGTGA. The CDR3 DNA follows: TGTGCCAGCAGCGAAAATGCGGGGGGACGCACAGATACGCAGTATTTT. Protein product: CASSENAGGRTDTQYF.

The gene calls are TRBV11-2 and TRBJ2-1, with 7 bases matching TRBD1. This CDR3 region has 13 residues. The germline gives CDR1 SGHAT, CDR2 FQNNGV. Unmatched junction bases numbered 9, after V lost 7 bases and J lost 9 bases. CDR3 bases: TGTGCCAGCATACTGACAGGGTTAGGTGAGCAGTTCTTC. This codes for CASILTGLGEQFF.

The chain has TRBV6-5 and TRBJ1-2; possibly TRBD1 for D (5 bases). This CDR3 is 11 amino acids long. The V end was cut by 5 bases, the J end by 8 bases, with 9 bases between. Germline CDR1 is MNHEY and CDR2 is SVGAGI. The DNA of the CDR3 is TGTGCCAGCAGTCCCCGGGGGGGCTACACCTTC. Translated, it gives CASSPRGGYTF.

CDR3 in DNA: TGTGCCAGCAGCTTAGGGGTTAGCGGGAGATACGAGCAGTACTTC. Its protein is CASSLGVSGRYEQYF. The V gene is TRBV13, the J gene TRBJ2-7; 9 positions agree with TRBD2. CDR3 size: 15 residues. Germline V gives CDR1 PRHDT, CDR2 FYEKMQ (reference sequence). J lost 4 bases, V lost 0 bases, and 4 bases had no gene match.

This chain uses TRBV2 with TRBJ2-7; D is perhaps TRBD1 (6 bases). This CDR3 region has 14 residues. Germline-derived CDR1 and CDR2 are SNHLY and FYNNEI. V was cut by 5 bases and J by 0 bases, with 11 bases left in between. This CDR3 is CASSRDRISYEQYF. CDR3 sequence (DNA): TGTGCCAGCAGTCGTGACAGGATCTCCTACGAGCAGTACTTC. The complete variable domain, with remaining parts taken from reference TRBV2 and TRBJ2-7, reads EPEVTQTPSHQVTQMGQEVILRCVPISNHLYFYWYRQILGQKVEFLVSFYNNEISEKSEIFDDQFSVERPDGSNFTLKIRSTKLEDSAMYFCASSRDRISYEQYFGPGTRLTVT.

This clone turned up a few times. This chain connects TRBV18 to TRBJ1-4; D possibly corresponds to TRBD1 (5 bases). V shed 6 bases and J shed 7 bases, with 12 bases lying between them. Germline V gene lookup returns CDR1 KGHSH and CDR2 LQKENI. CDR3 length: 13 residues. In nucleotides, the CDR3 is TGTGCCAGCTCCCCTGAGCAGGGTGAAAAACTGTTTTTT. Amino acid sequence: CASSPEQGEKLFF.

The chain recombines TRBV9 with TRBJ1-3; D is perhaps TRBD1 (6 bases). Per the germline V gene, CDR1 is SGDLS and CDR2 is YYNGEE. The CDR3 covers 16 residues. V was clipped by 3 bases and J by 0 bases, with 13 bases between them. The CDR3 here is CASSAQGYFSGNTIYF. DNA for the CDR3: TGTGCCAGCAGCGCACAGGGATACTTCTCTGGAAACACCATATATTTT.

V gene TRBV28 combines with J gene TRBJ1-2, with 8 bases identical to TRBD1. From germline, CDR1 is MDHEN and CDR2 SYDVKM. The CDR3 spans 20 residues. The V and J ends lost 4 bases and 5 bases, in that order; junction bases with no gene match: 24. CDR3 amino acids: CASSSFLPDPLDREGYGYTF. The CDR3 bases are TGTGCCAGCAGTTCCTTCTTGCCCGACCCACTGGACAGGGAGGGTTATGGCTACACCTTC.

The chain is built from TRBV5-1 and TRBJ2-3, with 7 bases lining up with TRBD2. This CDR3 has 14 residues. Germline assignment: CDR1 SGHRS and CDR2 YFSETQ. The junction had 6 bases not matched to a gene; V was cut back by 4 bases and J by 4 bases. CDR3: CASSTERGPDTQYF. The CDR3, as DNA: TGCGCCAGCAGCACTGAGCGGGGTCCAGATACGCAGTATTTT.

This clone turned up a few times. The V and J genes are TRBV2 and TRBJ1-2; 7 bases are shared with TRBD1. The trim removed 8 bases at V and 3 bases at J, leaving 0 bases unmatched. This CDR3 contains 11 residues. From germline, CDR1 is SNHLY and CDR2 FYNNEI. This CDR3 is CASGTDYGYTF. CDR3 in DNA: TGTGCCAGCGGGACAGACTATGGCTACACCTTC.

The chain uses TRBV6-5 and TRBJ2-3; D possibly corresponds to TRBD2 (6 bases). Germline V lookup: CDR1 MNHEY, CDR2 SVGAGI. This CDR3 is built from 13 residues. Trimming shortened V by 6 bases and J by 5 bases, and 12 bases separated the two germline ends. CDR3 sequence: CASREGIIDTQYF. The DNA for the CDR3 is TGTGCCAGCAGGGAGGGGATTATAGATACGCAGTATTTT.

In its sample, this clone was seen a few times. The chain links TRBV7-9 to TRBJ2-5, with a weak D call TRBD2 (5 bases). The CDR3 sequence is 15 residues long. From germline, CDR1 is SEHNR and CDR2 FQNEAQ (reference sequence). V dropped 6 bases and J dropped 5 bases, with 19 bases sitting between them. In nucleotides, the CDR3 is TGTGCCAGCAGTACTGCATCGTGGGAGACGGAGACCCAGTACTTC. It codes for CASSTASWETETQYF. Full variable domain (outside the CDR3, taken from reference TRBV7-9 and TRBJ2-5): DTGVSQNPRHKITKRGQNVTFRCDPISEHNRLYWYRQTLGQGPEFLTYFQNEAQLEKSRLLSDRFSAERPKGSFSTLEIQRTEQGDSAMYLCASSTASWETETQYFGPGTRLLVL.

V is TRBV5-1 and J is TRBJ2-5, with 16 bases fitting TRBD2. The germline V gene encodes CDR1 SGHRS and CDR2 YFSETQ. The CDR3 totals 17 residues. Trimming cost V 4 bases and J 4 bases; bases outside gene matches: 7. CDR3 residues: CASSLGTSGGAIETQYF. CDR3 sequence (DNA): TGCGCCAGCAGCCTAGGGACTAGCGGGGGGGCTATAGAGACCCAGTACTTC. The variable domain in full, completed from reference TRBV5-1 and TRBJ2-5, reads KAGVTQTPRYLIKTRGQQVTLSCSPISGHRSVSWYQQTPGQGLQFLFEYFSETQRNKGNFPGRFSGRQFSNSRSEMNVSTLELGDSALYLCASSLGTSGGAIETQYFGPGTRLLVL.

This clone turned up a few times. The chain employs TRBV4-1 and TRBJ1-2, with TRBD1 identical over 9 bases. Germline CDR1 reads MGHRA; CDR2 reads YSYEKL. After removal of 1 base from V and 6 bases from J, the junction contained 12 bases not matched to a gene. CDR3 size: 17 residues. The CDR3 region is CASSQVRPGGQGNGYTF. DNA of the CDR3: TGCGCCAGCAGCCAAGTTCGGCCGGGGGGACAGGGAAATGGCTACACCTTC.

V usage is TRBV7-8 and J usage is TRBJ2-7, with 7 bases aligning to TRBD1. J gave up 0 bases and V 4 bases, and 6 bases lay outside the gene matches. CDR1 and CDR2 (germline): SGHVS, FQNEAQ. The CDR3 runs 15 residues. The CDR3 spells CASSSVDRYSYEQYF. As DNA, the CDR3 is TGTGCCAGCAGCTCCGTGGACAGGTACTCCTACGAGCAGTACTTC.

This clone was recorded only once. This chain joins TRBV7-2 and TRBJ2-3; D is undetermined. The CDR3 is 14 residues long. Germline V gene sequence: CDR1 SGHTA, CDR2 FQGNSA. V shed 3 bases and J shed 3 bases, with 10 bases lying between them. The CDR3 protein is CASSFNARTDTQYF. The CDR3 nucleotides are TGTGCCAGCAGCTTCAACGCTAGGACAGATACGCAGTATTTT.

This clone has just one count. The chain joins TRBV19 to TRBJ1-5; D is uncertain. Per germline, CDR1 LNHDA and CDR2 SQIVND (reference sequence). The CDR3 runs 12 residues. Deletions cut 2 bases from V and 5 bases from J, with 4 bases between. In nucleotides, the CDR3 is TGTGCCAGTAGTATACAGTATCAGCCCCAGCATTTT. Protein sequence: CASSIQYQPQHF.

The chain employs TRBV10-3 and TRBJ1-2; D call uncertain. The CDR3 extends over 13 amino acids. The germline V gene encodes CDR1 ENHRY and CDR2 SYGVKD. Trimming cost V 2 bases and J 4 bases, with 8 bases left between them. The CDR3 coding sequence is TGTGCCATCAGTGAGGAGGGCCTCTATGGCTACACCTTC. Protein product: CAISEEGLYGYTF.

The chain links TRBV7-3 to TRBJ2-3, with D possibly being TRBD2 (5 bases). The CDR3 runs to 16 residues. Germline values: CDR1 SGHTA, CDR2 FQGTGA. The V end was cut by 2 bases, the J end by 0 bases, with 12 bases between. The CDR3: CASSLLGSVSTDTQYF. For the CDR3, the DNA is TGTGCCAGCAGCTTATTGGGTAGCGTCAGCACAGATACGCAGTATTTT.

The V call is TRBV27, the J call TRBJ1-1; D is undetermined. The CDR3 contains 15 residues. The germline gives CDR1 MNHEY, CDR2 SMNVEV (reference sequence). V gave up 0 bases and J gave up 0 bases, with 8 bases separating them. The CDR3 is CASSLSGELNTEAFF. In DNA, the CDR3 is TGTGCCAGCAGTTTATCGGGAGAATTGAACACTGAAGCTTTCTTT.

V gene TRBV3-1 (or the pseudogene TRBV3-2) combines with J gene TRBJ2-7, with 7 bases fitting TRBD1. The CDR3 extends over 13 amino acids. Germline CDR1 LGHDT, CDR2 YNNKEL (reference sequence). The V and J ends lost 4 bases and 4 bases, in that order; junction bases with no gene match: 4. The CDR3 sequence: CASSRSTGYEQYF. CDR3 in DNA: TGTGCCAGCAGCCGATCGACAGGGTACGAGCAGTACTTC.

The chain is built from TRBV27 and TRBJ2-7, with 8 bases aligning to TRBD2. V shed 8 bases and J 4 bases; nucleotides not matched to a gene: 7. The CDR3 has 13 residues. Germline V CDR1 and CDR2: MNHEY, SMNVEV (reference sequence). The DNA of the CDR3 is TGTGCCAGCCAGAGGGGACTAGGGTACGAGCAGTACTTC. Its translation: CASQRGLGYEQYF.